This passage covers 31 T cell receptor beta chains from one sample sequenced in a study of blood T cell repertoires in COVID-19. Sequenced by immunoSEQ multiplex PCR; TCRdb stores in-frame clones only, minus some. The profile shows 250,000 to 300,000 clones, just under 90% of them singletons. Input material: PBMCs or T cells enriched from blood (not recorded which). The origin of the receptors is a woman in her fifties or sixties who had recovered from COVID-19.

The V gene is TRBV9, the J gene TRBJ2-3, with D maybe TRBD2 (5 bases). CDR1 and CDR2 from the germline V gene are SGDLS and YYNGEE. The CDR3 loop spans 12 amino acids. V was cut by 4 bases and J by 8 bases, with 11 bases left in between. CDR3 sequence reads: CASSPSEGTQYF. In nucleotides, the CDR3 is TGTGCCAGCAGCCCTAGTGAGGGTACGCAGTATTTT.

The V and J genes are TRBV3-1 (or the pseudogene TRBV3-2) and TRBJ1-1; no reliable D call. CDR3 length: 15 residues. V lost 3 bases and J 0 bases, leaving 11 bases between the germline ends. The germline V gene has CDR1 LGHDT and CDR2 YNNKEL (reference sequence). The CDR3 loop reads CASSHPNGLNTEAFF. CDR3 DNA: TGTGCCAGCAGCCACCCTAACGGGTTGAACACTGAAGCTTTCTTT.

This chain links TRBV6-6 with TRBJ2-5, with TRBD1 identical over 7 bases. This CDR3 spans 15 amino acids. V lost 4 bases and J lost 6; bases outside the gene matches: 11. Looked up from germline, CDR1 is MNHNY and CDR2 is SVGAGI (reference sequence). The CDR3, as DNA: TGTGCCAGCAGTTCCTCGACAGGGTGGGAAAAGACCCAGTACTTC. Translating gives CASSSSTGWEKTQYF.

The gene calls are TRBV6-5 and TRBJ2-2; D is possibly TRBD1 (5 bases). CDR3 length: 13 residues. V gave up 10 bases and J gave up 2 bases, with 11 bases separating them. CDR1 is MNHEY, CDR2 SVGAGI, per germline. The CDR3 DNA reads TGTGCCATCGTAAGGGGAAACACCGGGGAGCTGTTTTTT. This encodes CAIVRGNTGELFF.

The chain carries TRBV7-8 and TRBJ2-6; no reliable D call. Trimming removed 1 base at V and 0 bases at J, with 7 bases between. CDR3 length: 16 amino acids. CDR1 and CDR2 from the germline V gene are SGHVS and FQNEAQ. The CDR3 region is CASSLDLYSGANVLTF. CDR3 DNA: TGTGCCAGCAGCTTAGACCTATACTCTGGGGCCAACGTCCTGACTTTC.

The chain joins TRBV6-6 to TRBJ1-4; a possible D gene is TRBD1 (5 bases). Germline CDR1 MNHNY, CDR2 SVGAGI (reference sequence). V lost 2 bases and J lost 3, with 10 bases in between. The CDR3 sequence is 15 residues long. The CDR3 sequence is CASSYGDSPNEKLFF. As DNA, the CDR3 is TGTGCCAGCAGTTACGGTGACAGTCCTAATGAAAAACTGTTTTTT.

The CDR3 bases are TGTGCCAGCAGTTCGACGGCTACGACACCTTACTATGGCTACACCTTC. This codes for CASSSTATTPYYGYTF. This chain links TRBV6-2 or TRBV6-3 with TRBJ1-2; D uncertain. Germline CDR1 reads MNHEY; CDR2 reads SVGEGT. The CDR3 has 16 residues. V was trimmed by 4 bases and J by 3 bases, leaving 18 bases between them.

This clone has only one observation. Written as DNA, the CDR3 is TGCGCCAGCAGTCGTAACTATAATTCACCCCTCCACTTT. It translates to CASSRNYNSPLHF. This chain connects TRBV10-1 to TRBJ1-6, with D unresolved. Germline V gives CDR1 WNHNN, CDR2 SYGVQD (reference sequence). The CDR3 contains 13 residues. Trimming took 5 bases from V and 3 from J, leaving 5 bases between them.

The chain joins TRBV3-1 (or the pseudogene TRBV3-2) to TRBJ2-7; D is perhaps TRBD2 (6 bases). Germline values: CDR1 LGHDT, CDR2 YNNKEL (reference sequence). The length of the CDR3 is 16 residues. Between the trimmed V and J ends, which lost 0 bases and 5 bases, there was a span of 17 bases. The CDR3, as DNA: TGTGCCAGCAGCCAAGAATTAATAAGGGGAGGCGACGAGCAGTACTTC. Its translation is CASSQELIRGGDEQYF.

The rearrangement links TRBV21-1 to TRBJ1-1; the table's TRBD1 call for D was not verified on the DNA. TRBV21-1 is recorded as a pseudogene. CDR3 length: 17 residues. The CDR3 sequence: CASSKGGTGVVSEEAFF. For the CDR3, the DNA is TGTGCCAGCAGCAAAGGAGGAACAGGGGTCGTTTCAGAAGAAGCTTTCTTT.

The chain has TRBV5-8 and TRBJ2-3; 7 nucleotides agree with TRBD2. CDR3 length: 14 residues. J gave up 4 bases and V 0 bases, and 2 bases lay outside the gene matches. CDR1 and CDR2 (germline): SGHTS, YDEGEE. This CDR3 reads CASSLGLAADTQYF. CDR3 nucleotide sequence: TGTGCCAGCAGCTTGGGACTAGCAGCAGATACGCAGTATTTT.

This clone was recorded once. J is TRBJ1-2 and V is TRBV5-1; 7 bases fit TRBD1. The J segment lost 2 bases and the V segment lost 4 bases, leaving 8 bases of the junction unmatched. Germline assignment: CDR1 SGHRS and CDR2 YFSETQ. The CDR3 has 15 residues. The CDR3 is CASSIGQVPNYGYTF. The DNA for the CDR3 is TGCGCCAGCAGCATCGGACAGGTACCGAACTATGGCTACACCTTC.

This clone was observed once. The J gene is TRBJ1-5, the V gene TRBV5-1; no definite D call. Trimming took off 0 bases at V and 0 bases at J, with 13 bases between the two ends. The CDR3 totals 17 residues. CDR1 SGHRS and CDR2 YFSETQ come from the germline V gene. This CDR3 reads CASSLAAGAYSNQPQHF. The CDR3 coding sequence is TGCGCCAGCAGCTTGGCCGCGGGAGCTTATAGCAATCAGCCCCAGCATTTT.

This chain connects TRBV3-1 (or the pseudogene TRBV3-2) to TRBJ2-5; 11 nucleotides agree with TRBD2. This CDR3 comprises 15 residues. J was trimmed by 1 base and V by 3 bases; bases with no gene match: 1. Germline CDR1 is LGHDT and CDR2 is YNNKEL (reference sequence). CDR3: CASSQTSGTQETQYF. The DNA for the CDR3 is TGTGCCAGCAGCCAGACTAGCGGGACCCAAGAGACCCAGTACTTC.

In regard to this clone: In the same sample, other DNA sequences code for this CDR3. This chain links TRBV28 with TRBJ2-3; D not resolved. CDR1 and CDR2 (germline): MDHEN, SYDVKM. The V end lost 5 bases, the J end lost 5 bases, and 8 bases lay between the germline ends. CDR3 length: 12 residues. The CDR3 DNA is TGTGCCAGCAGTCTTCCGGGAGATACGCAGTATTTT. It is translated as CASSLPGDTQYF.

This chain connects TRBV24-1 to TRBJ2-6; 7 nucleotides match TRBD1. In germline, CDR1 is KGHDR, CDR2 SFDVKD. The CDR3 length is 15 residues. J gave up 1 base and V 9 bases, and 5 bases lay outside the gene matches. The CDR3 sequence is CATSLTGSGANVLTF. The CDR3 DNA follows: TGTGCCACCTCCCTGACAGGGTCTGGGGCCAACGTCCTGACTTTC.

The rearrangement uses TRBV6-1 and TRBJ2-2; D may be TRBD1 (6 bases). From germline, CDR1 is MNHNS and CDR2 SASEGT. CDR3 length equals 17 residues. The V end lost 2 bases, the J end lost 2 bases, and 15 bases lay between the germline ends. CDR3 nucleotides: TGTGCCAGCAGTGAATGGTCTGGACAGAAAAACACCGGGGAGCTGTTTTTT. Amino acid sequence: CASSEWSGQKNTGELFF.

The chain uses TRBV15 and TRBJ2-1, with D unclear. This CDR3 has 15 residues. Trimming removed 4 bases from V and 0 bases from J, with 10 bases in between. Germline assignment: CDR1 LNHNV and CDR2 YYDKDF (reference sequence). CDR3 region: CATSIGVDSYNEQFF. DNA for the CDR3: TGTGCCACCAGCATCGGAGTGGACTCCTACAATGAGCAGTTCTTC.

The CDR3 DNA is TGTGCCAGCAGCTCGAGACAGGGCAGGGGTGGCTACACCTTC. Its protein is CASSSRQGRGGYTF. The chain joins TRBV11-2 to TRBJ1-2, with 7 bases lining up with TRBD1. Unmatched junction bases numbered 9, after V lost 4 bases and J lost 7 bases. The CDR3 runs 14 residues. The V gene's germline CDR1 is SGHAT and CDR2 FQNNGV.

V gene TRBV5-4 combines with J gene TRBJ2-1; tentatively, D is TRBD2 (6 bases). The CDR3 is 14 amino acids. Trimming took 5 bases from V and 6 from J, leaving 15 bases between them. The germline gives CDR1 SGHNT, CDR2 YYREEE (reference sequence). CDR3 bases: TGTGCCAGCAGGGGGTTGGAGGAGGGCAATGAGCAGTTCTTC. Residues: CASRGLEEGNEQFF.

The gene calls are TRBV19 and TRBJ1-2; D is unresolved. V was shortened by 2 bases and J by 7 bases, with 20 bases between the two germline ends. The CDR3 covers 16 residues. CDR1 LNHDA and CDR2 SQIVND come from the germline V gene (reference sequence). CDR3 protein: CASSISINRGYGGYTF. In nucleotides, the CDR3 is TGTGCCAGTAGTATAAGTATAAATAGAGGGTATGGTGGCTACACCTTC.

This clone was detected once. V is TRBV2 and J is TRBJ1-1; unclear D gene. V dropped 9 bases and J dropped 0 bases, with 14 bases sitting between them. The CDR3 contains 14 residues. CDR1 is SNHLY, CDR2 FYNNEI, per germline. The CDR3 loop is CARGANSLNTEAFF. Here the CDR3 DNA reads TGTGCCAGAGGAGCGAACTCCTTGAACACTGAAGCTTTCTTT.

V gene TRBV15 combines with J gene TRBJ2-3, with 8 positions matching TRBD2. Germline CDR1 LNHNV, CDR2 YYDKDF (reference sequence). There are 16 residues in the CDR3. V shed 6 bases and J 6 bases; nucleotides not matched to a gene: 14. The CDR3: CATRPPGLGRIDTQYF. CDR3 DNA: TGTGCCACCAGGCCTCCGGGACTAGGGAGGATCGATACGCAGTATTTT.

This clone has only one observation. The V gene is TRBV30, the J gene TRBJ2-7; 7 bases align to TRBD2. The ends lost 3 bases at V and 2 bases at J; junction bases unmatched: 4. Germline CDR1 is GTSNPN and CDR2 is SVGIG (reference sequence). The CDR3 sequence is 13 residues long. The CDR3 sequence: CAWSTGLAYEQYF. The DNA of the CDR3 is TGTGCCTGGAGCACCGGACTAGCCTACGAGCAGTACTTC.

The chain combines TRBV3-1 (or the pseudogene TRBV3-2) with TRBJ1-1, with a tentative D call TRBD1 (5 bases). The CDR3 is made up of 14 amino acids. Trimming shortened V by 6 bases and J by 1 base, and 12 bases separated the two germline ends. Germline V gene sequence: CDR1 LGHDT, CDR2 YNNKEL (reference sequence). CDR3 DNA: TGTGCCAGCAGTTTCGTACAGGCGAACACTGAAGCTTTCTTT. The encoded protein is CASSFVQANTEAFF.

CDR3 coding DNA: TGTGCCAGCTCACCACCGACTAGCGGGCGATACAATGAGCAGTTCTTC. Its translation: CASSPPTSGRYNEQFF. The V and J genes are TRBV18 and TRBJ2-1, with TRBD2 matching 10 bases. Losses at the gene ends were 0 bases for V and 4 bases for J; bases not matched to a gene: 3. Germline CDR1 and CDR2: KGHSH and LQKENI. This CDR3 spans 16 amino acids.

The gene calls are TRBV29-1 and TRBJ2-2; perhaps TRBD2 as D (6 bases). Per the germline V gene, CDR1 is SQVTM and CDR2 is ANQGSEA. Trimming took off 4 bases at V and 4 bases at J, with 16 bases between the two ends. CDR3 length: 15 residues. The CDR3 DNA sequence: TGCAGCGTTGGAGGCGGGACCTCCTTCACCGGGGAGCTGTTTTTT. Translated, it gives CSVGGGTSFTGELFF.

The chain uses TRBV9 and TRBJ1-2, with 12 bases matching TRBD1. The J segment lost 8 bases and the V segment lost 4 bases, leaving 9 bases of the junction unmatched. The CDR3 sequence is 15 residues long. Germline V gives CDR1 SGDLS, CDR2 YYNGEE. CDR3 protein: CASSSGQGAVGGYTF. The CDR3 DNA is TGTGCCAGCAGCTCGGGACAGGGGGCTGTAGGGGGCTACACCTTC.

CDR3 in DNA: TGTGCCAGCAGTTTATTGTCAGGGGGAAACACCATATATTTT. Amino acids: CASSLLSGGNTIYF. The chain employs TRBV28 and TRBJ1-3, with D perhaps matching TRBD1 (5 bases). V dropped 1 base and J dropped 4 bases, with 8 bases sitting between them. The CDR3 is 14 amino acids. Germline CDR1 is MDHEN and CDR2 is SYDVKM.

The chain uses TRBV12-3 or TRBV12-4 and TRBJ1-3; D is uncertain. The V end was cut by 2 bases, the J end by 3 bases, with 5 bases between. The CDR3 extends over 13 amino acids. CDR3 DNA sequence: TGTGCCAGCAGTTTAACGGTTGGAAACACCATATATTTT. Protein product: CASSLTVGNTIYF.

The rearrangement uses TRBV24-1 and TRBJ1-1; possibly TRBD1 for D (5 bases). Trimming took 9 bases from V and 2 from J, leaving 21 bases between them. Looked up from germline, CDR1 is KGHDR and CDR2 is SFDVKD. The CDR3 spans 16 residues. CDR3 bases: TGTGCCACCCGAGCGTCTCCTCAGGGTTTCAACACTGAAGCTTTCTTT. The encoded protein is CATRASPQGFNTEAFF.